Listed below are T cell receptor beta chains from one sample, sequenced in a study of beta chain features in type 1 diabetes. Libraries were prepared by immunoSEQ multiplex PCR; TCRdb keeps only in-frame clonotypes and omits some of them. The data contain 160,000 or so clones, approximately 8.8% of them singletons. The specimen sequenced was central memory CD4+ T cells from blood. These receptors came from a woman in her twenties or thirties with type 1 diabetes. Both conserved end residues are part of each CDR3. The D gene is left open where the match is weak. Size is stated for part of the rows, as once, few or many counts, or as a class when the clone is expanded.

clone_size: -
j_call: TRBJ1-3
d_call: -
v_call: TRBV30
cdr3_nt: TGTGCCTGGAAGAGCTCTGGAAACACCATATATTTT
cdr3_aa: CAWKSSGNTIYF

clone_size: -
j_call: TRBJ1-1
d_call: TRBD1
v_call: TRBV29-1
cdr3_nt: TGCAGCGTTGGGGGGCAGGGGGGAGCTTTCTTT
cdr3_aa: CSVGGQGGAFF

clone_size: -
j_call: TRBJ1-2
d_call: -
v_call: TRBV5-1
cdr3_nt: TGCGCCAGCAGTTCCCAGACAGTTGGGTATGGCTACACCTTC
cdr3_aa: CASSSQTVGYGYTF

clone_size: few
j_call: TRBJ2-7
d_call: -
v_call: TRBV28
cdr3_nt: TGTGCCAGCAGTCCCTGGTCCCAACACAAAAACGAGCAGTACTTC
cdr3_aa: CASSPWSQHKNEQYF

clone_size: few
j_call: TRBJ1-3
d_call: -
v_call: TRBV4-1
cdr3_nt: TGCGCCAGCAGCCAATTCAGGGGAGCTGGAAACACCATATATTTT
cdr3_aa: CASSQFRGAGNTIYF

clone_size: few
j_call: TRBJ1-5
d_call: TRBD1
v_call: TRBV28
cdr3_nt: TGTGCCAGCACTCAAACAGGGGATCAGCCCCAGCATTTT
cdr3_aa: CASTQTGDQPQHF

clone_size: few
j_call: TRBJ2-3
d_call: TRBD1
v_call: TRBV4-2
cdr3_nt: TGTGCCAGCAGCCAAGTTAAGGCAGGGGGCGCTGATACGCAGTATTTT
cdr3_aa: CASSQVKAGGADTQYF

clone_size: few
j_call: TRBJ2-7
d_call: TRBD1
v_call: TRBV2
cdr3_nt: TGTGCCAGCAGGACGGGGACAGACTACGAGCAGTACTTC
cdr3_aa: CASRTGTDYEQYF

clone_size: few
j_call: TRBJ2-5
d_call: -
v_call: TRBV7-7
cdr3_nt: TGTGCTAGCAGCCTCGACGGGCAAGAGACCCAGTACTTC
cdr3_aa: CASSLDGQETQYF

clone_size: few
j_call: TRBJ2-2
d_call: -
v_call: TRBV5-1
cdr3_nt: TGCGCCAGCCAACAGACGAACACCGGGGAGCTGTTTTTT
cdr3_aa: CASQQTNTGELFF

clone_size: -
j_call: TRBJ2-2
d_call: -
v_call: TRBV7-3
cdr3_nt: TGTGCCAGCAGCCTAGGGGTAGAAGCCGGGGAGCTGTTTTTT
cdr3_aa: CASSLGVEAGELFF

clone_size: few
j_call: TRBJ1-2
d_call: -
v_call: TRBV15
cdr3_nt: TGTGCCACCAGCACTAGGAGCTATGGCTACACCTTC
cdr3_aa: CATSTRSYGYTF

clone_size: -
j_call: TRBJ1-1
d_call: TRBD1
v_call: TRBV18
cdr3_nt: TGTGCCAGCTCATTTGGACAGGAGGCTACTGAAGCTTTCTTT
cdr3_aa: CASSFGQEATEAFF